Listed here are 25 T cell receptor beta chains from one sample, sequenced in a study of cytomegalovirus exposure and HLA in healthy donors. The primer mix had 60 Vbeta and 13 Jbeta primers. Libraries were prepared by immunoSEQ multiplex PCR; TCRdb keeps only in-frame clonotypes and omits some of them. The listing records approximately 200,000 clones. The sequencing input was PBMCs. The receptors were gathered from a boy aged 5-17 years in good health and CMV-seronegative.

The chain employs TRBV6-1 and TRBJ2-5; 7 bases map to TRBD1. Per the germline V gene, CDR1 is MNHNS and CDR2 is SASEGT. CDR3 length: 16 amino acids. V was clipped by 2 bases and J by 11 bases; unmatched bases: 17. CDR3 nucleotides: TGTGCCAGCAGTGAATCTTTTCGGCAGGGGGTGGGAGAGCAGTACTTC. It yields the protein CASSESFRQGVGEQYF.

The gene calls are TRBV5-6 and TRBJ1-1, with 7 positions matching TRBD1. CDR1 is SGHDT, CDR2 YYEEEE, per germline. The junction had 5 bases not matched to a gene; V was cut back by 0 bases and J by 0 bases. CDR3 length: 16 amino acids. CDR3 nucleotide sequence: TGTGCCAGCAGCTTGGGACAGGGCGCTTTGAACACTGAAGCTTTCTTT. This sequence encodes CASSLGQGALNTEAFF.

Worth noting for this clone: This same CDR3 is encoded by further DNA sequences in the sample. The CDR3 coding sequence is TGTGCCAGCAGTTTCGACAGGGAAATCGCGCCCCTCCACTTT. Translating gives CASSFDREIAPLHF. The V call is TRBV27, the J call TRBJ1-6; 7 nucleotides agree with TRBD1. In germline, CDR1 is MNHEY, CDR2 SMNVEV (reference sequence). This CDR3 comprises 14 residues. V trimming: 3 bases; J trimming: 13 bases; junction bases outside the gene matches: 9.

J is TRBJ1-5 and V is TRBV18; 7 positions match TRBD1. V dropped 2 bases and J dropped 3; count of bases not matched to a gene: 1. Germline V gene sequence: CDR1 KGHSH, CDR2 LQKENI. CDR3 length: 14 amino acids. The CDR3 region is CASSPGTDNQPQHF. DNA of the CDR3: TGTGCCAGCTCACCAGGGACAGACAATCAGCCCCAGCATTTT.

The V gene is TRBV5-1, the J gene TRBJ2-5; no definite D call. There are 15 residues in the CDR3. Germline V gives CDR1 SGHRS, CDR2 YFSETQ. V lost 5 bases and J 5 bases, leaving 19 bases between the germline ends. The CDR3 reads CASSLTDPAVETQYF. The CDR3 DNA sequence: TGCGCCAGCAGTTTGACCGACCCGGCGGTGGAGACCCAGTACTTC.

The rearrangement links TRBV21-1 to TRBJ1-2; TRBD1 was called by the table and not checked on the DNA. TRBV21-1 is a known pseudogene. The CDR3 sequence is 16 residues long. In DNA form, the CDR3 reads TGTGCCAGCAGCAAAGGGAGACAGGGGATTAACTATGGCTACACCTTC. Amino acid sequence: CASSKGRQGINYGYTF.

The V and J genes are TRBV19 and TRBJ2-7; TRBD2 matches at 11 bases. The ends lost 0 bases at V and 12 bases at J; junction bases unmatched: 7. The CDR3 sequence is 14 residues long. Germline assignment: CDR1 LNHDA and CDR2 SQIVND (reference sequence). The CDR3 DNA sequence: TGTGCCAGTAGTATAGAGGTCGGGACTAGCGGTTTGTACTTC. Translating it yields CASSIEVGTSGLYF.

The V gene is TRBV28, the J gene TRBJ1-5; D is ambiguous. V lost 7 bases and J 5 bases, leaving 18 bases between the germline ends. Germline V gene lookup returns CDR1 MDHEN and CDR2 SYDVKM. The CDR3 runs 15 residues. CDR3 region: CASTLGTVTYQPQHF. The DNA of the CDR3 is TGTGCCAGCACCCTTGGCACAGTGACCTATCAGCCCCAGCATTTT.

The CDR3 DNA follows: TGTGCCAGCAGTTACTCTTTAGATCAGGGGAACTATGGCTACACCTTC. The encoded protein is CASSYSLDQGNYGYTF. The chain carries TRBV6-5 and TRBJ1-2, with D tentatively TRBD1 (6 bases). This CDR3 contains 16 residues. Trimming stripped 0 bases from V and 2 bases from J, with 13 bases between. Germline assignment: CDR1 MNHEY and CDR2 SVGAGI.

The rearrangement uses TRBV10-3 and TRBJ1-2; no clear D gene. V gave up 8 bases and J gave up 6 bases, with 13 bases separating them. The CDR3 runs 12 residues. The germline V gene encodes CDR1 ENHRY and CDR2 SYGVKD. The CDR3 DNA is TGTGCCATCTGGGAGGGTCGGGATGGCTACACCTTC. It specifies CAIWEGRDGYTF.

The chain carries TRBV7-8 and TRBJ2-7, with D tentatively TRBD1 (6 bases). Trimming left V 3 bases short and J 3 bases short, with 12 bases between. The CDR3 loop spans 14 amino acids. Germline values: CDR1 SGHVS, CDR2 FQNEAQ. The CDR3 spells CASSFEDSHYEQYF. The DNA for the CDR3 is TGTGCCAGCAGCTTCGAGGACAGTCACTACGAGCAGTACTTC.

This chain joins TRBV9 and TRBJ1-3; D remains unclear. Germline CDR1 reads SGDLS; CDR2 reads YYNGEE. V was cut by 3 bases and J by 0 bases, with 10 bases left in between. The CDR3 totals 15 residues. The CDR3 DNA reads as TGTGCCAGCAGCGGATATATCAGCTCTGGAAACACCATATATTTT. Translating it yields CASSGYISSGNTIYF.

This chain joins TRBV10-3 and TRBJ2-5; 7 nucleotides match TRBD1. After removal of 7 bases from V and 3 bases from J, the junction contained 11 bases not matched to a gene. Germline values: CDR1 ENHRY, CDR2 SYGVKD. The CDR3 contains 15 residues. The CDR3 reads CAIKGGDSQEETQYF. As DNA, the CDR3 is TGTGCCATCAAGGGTGGGGACAGCCAGGAAGAGACCCAGTACTTC.

This chain connects TRBV9 to TRBJ2-5, with 12 bases lining up with TRBD2. Germline lookup yields CDR1 SGDLS and CDR2 YYNGEE. Trimming cost V 4 bases and J 9 bases; bases outside gene matches: 13. The CDR3 is 16 residues long. CDR3 region: CASSHPLAGGPGAQYF. CDR3 bases: TGTGCCAGCAGCCATCCACTAGCGGGGGGACCTGGGGCCCAGTACTTC.

DNA of the CDR3: TGCAGCACAATGACAGGGGACAGGGAAGCTTTCTTT. Translation: CSTMTGDREAFF. The V call is TRBV29-1, the J call TRBJ1-1, with 8 bases aligning to TRBD1. J gave up 8 bases and V 8 bases, and 10 bases lay outside the gene matches. This CDR3 has 12 amino acids. Germline loops: CDR1 SQVTM, CDR2 ANQGSEA.

The chain recombines TRBV27 with TRBJ1-6, with 9 bases fitting TRBD1. CDR3 length: 17 amino acids. After removal of 7 bases from V and 2 bases from J, the junction contained 9 bases not matched to a gene. Looked up from germline, CDR1 is MNHEY and CDR2 is SMNVEV (reference sequence). The CDR3 protein is CASTPRTGATYNSPLHF. For the CDR3, the DNA is TGTGCCAGCACCCCCAGGACAGGGGCAACCTATAATTCACCCCTCCACTTT.

This chain joins TRBV2 and TRBJ1-2, with D maybe TRBD1 (5 bases). Trimming pared 4 bases from V and 6 bases from J, leaving 12 bases between. Germline V gives CDR1 SNHLY, CDR2 FYNNEI. The CDR3 sequence is 13 residues long. CDR3 nucleotide sequence: TGTGCCAGCAGTGGGGGGGAAGGGAATGGCTACACCTTC. Its translation: CASSGGEGNGYTF. Together with reference TRBV2 and TRBJ1-2, the CDR3 gives the full variable domain: EPEVTQTPSHQVTQMGQEVILRCVPISNHLYFYWYRQILGQKVEFLVSFYNNEISEKSEIFDDQFSVERPDGSNFTLKIRSTKLEDSAMYFCASSGGEGNGYTFGSGTRLTVV.

The chain uses TRBV7-2 and TRBJ2-7, with 12 bases lining up with TRBD2. This CDR3 is built from 15 residues. V was clipped by 2 bases and J by 5 bases; unmatched bases: 4. The germline gives CDR1 SGHTA, CDR2 FQGNSA. Written as DNA, the CDR3 is TGTGCCAGCAGCTTACTAGCGGGGGGGCTGGACGAGCAGTACTTC. This encodes CASSLLAGGLDEQYF.

V gene TRBV5-4 combines with J gene TRBJ2-1, with D uncertain. This CDR3 has 13 amino acids. V was shortened by 6 bases and J by 5 bases, with 12 bases between the two germline ends. Germline lookup yields CDR1 SGHNT and CDR2 YYREEE (reference sequence). CDR3 bases: TGTGCCAGCAACCTCCCGACAAACAATGAGCAGTTCTTC. It translates to CASNLPTNNEQFF.

The chain carries TRBV19 and TRBJ2-2; the match to TRBD1 covers 10 bases. The CDR3 has 15 amino acids. The junction had 5 bases not matched to a gene; V was cut back by 6 bases and J by 4 bases. Germline CDR1 LNHDA, CDR2 SQIVND (reference sequence). Here the CDR3 DNA reads TGTGCCAGTAGGTTGACAGGGGGCATCACCGGGGAGCTGTTTTTT. Translation: CASRLTGGITGELFF. Complete variable domain (other parts from reference TRBV19 and TRBJ2-2): DGGITQSPKYLFRKEGQNVTLSCEQNLNHDAMYWYRQDPGQGLRLIYYSQIVNDFQKGDIAEGYSVSREKKESFPLTVTSAQKNPTAFYLCASRLTGGITGELFFGEGSRLTVL.

J is TRBJ1-2 and V is TRBV4-1; D remains ambiguous. This CDR3 spans 14 amino acids. V was trimmed by 2 bases and J by 5 bases, leaving 12 bases between them. Germline-derived CDR1 and CDR2 are MGHRA and YSYEKL. The CDR3 here is CASSQTPLSYGYTF. The CDR3 region has the DNA TGCGCCAGCAGCCAAACACCCCTCAGTTATGGCTACACCTTC.

The chain links TRBV4-3 to TRBJ2-5, with 10 bases that match TRBD1. The J call may be faulty, since TRBJ2-7 better matches the DNA end. Germline CDR1 and CDR2: LGHNA and YSLEER. The CDR3 sequence is 15 residues long. This CDR3 is CASSQPGQGIGEQYF. CDR3 nucleotide sequence: TGCGCCAGCAGCCAACCGGGACAGGGGATCGGCGAGCAGTACTTC.

The chain carries TRBV5-1 and TRBJ1-5; 11 bases match TRBD1. With 2 bases clipped from V and 6 bases from J, the junction kept 4 bases outside the gene matches. From germline, CDR1 is SGHRS and CDR2 YFSETQ. The CDR3 has 15 amino acids. CDR3 nucleotides: TGCGCCAGCAGCTTATCCGGGACAGGGGGTCAGCCCCAGCATTTT. It translates to CASSLSGTGGQPQHF.

This rearrangement joins TRBV5-4 to TRBJ1-6; 9 nucleotides agree with TRBD1. Germline V CDR1 and CDR2: SGHNT, YYREEE (reference sequence). J lost 13 bases, V lost 9 bases, and 14 bases had no gene match. The CDR3 consists of 14 residues. CDR3 protein: CATGPGQGTVPLHF. DNA of the CDR3: TGTGCCACGGGACCGGGACAGGGCACCGTGCCCCTCCACTTT.

This chain connects TRBV19 to TRBJ1-1, with TRBD1 as a possible D gene (5 bases). This CDR3 has 11 residues. Trimming stripped 6 bases from V and 7 bases from J, with 9 bases between. Germline lookup yields CDR1 LNHDA and CDR2 SQIVND (reference sequence). In DNA form, the CDR3 reads TGTGCCAGTAGCCTAGGGGTTGAAGCTTTCTTT. Amino acid sequence: CASSLGVEAFF.